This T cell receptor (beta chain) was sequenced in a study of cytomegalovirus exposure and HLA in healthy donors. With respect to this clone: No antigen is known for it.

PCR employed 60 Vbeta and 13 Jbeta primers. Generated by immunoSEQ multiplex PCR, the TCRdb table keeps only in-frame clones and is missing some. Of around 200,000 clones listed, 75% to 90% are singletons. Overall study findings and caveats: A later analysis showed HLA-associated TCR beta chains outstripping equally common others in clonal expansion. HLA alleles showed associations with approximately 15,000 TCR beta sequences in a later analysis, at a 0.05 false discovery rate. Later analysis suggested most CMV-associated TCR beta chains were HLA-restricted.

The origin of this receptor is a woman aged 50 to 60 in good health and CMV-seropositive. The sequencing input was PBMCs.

CDR3 bases: TGTGCCAGCAGCTGGCTGACAGGGGTGGGCAATCAGCCCCAGCATTTT. Encoded protein: CASSWLTGVGNQPQHF. The chain combines TRBV7-2 with TRBJ1-5, with 8 bases fitting TRBD1. The CDR3 runs to 16 residues. V trimming: 4 bases; J trimming: 2 bases; junction bases outside the gene matches: 7. Germline V gene data show CDR1 as SGHTA and CDR2 as FQGNSA.